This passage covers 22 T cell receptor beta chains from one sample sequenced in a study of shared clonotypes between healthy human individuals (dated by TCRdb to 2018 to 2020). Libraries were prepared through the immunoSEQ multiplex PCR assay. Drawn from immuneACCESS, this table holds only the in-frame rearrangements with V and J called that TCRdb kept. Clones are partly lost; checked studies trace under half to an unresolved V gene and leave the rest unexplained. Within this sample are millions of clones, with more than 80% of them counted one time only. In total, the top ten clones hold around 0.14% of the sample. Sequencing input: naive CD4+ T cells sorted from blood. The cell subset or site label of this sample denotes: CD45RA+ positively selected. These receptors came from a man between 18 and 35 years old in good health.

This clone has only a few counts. CDR3 sequence (DNA): TGTGCCGTCACACAGGGTAACACTGAAGCTTTCTTT. Protein product: CAVTQGNTEAFF. V usage is TRBV6-6 and J usage is TRBJ1-1, with D possibly TRBD1 on 6 matching bases. The CDR3 runs to 12 residues. Trimming took 11 bases from V and 2 from J, leaving 12 bases between them. The germline V gene has CDR1 MNHNY and CDR2 SVGAGI (reference sequence).

In DNA form, the CDR3 reads TGTGCCAGCAGCCCGGGACTTAGCTCCTACGAGCAGTACTTC. Protein: CASSPGLSSYEQYF. The chain has TRBV7-2 and TRBJ2-7, with D maybe TRBD2 (6 bases). CDR3 length: 14 amino acids. Germline V CDR1 and CDR2: SGHTA, FQGNSA. The V end was cut by 5 bases, the J end by 0 bases, with 11 bases between.

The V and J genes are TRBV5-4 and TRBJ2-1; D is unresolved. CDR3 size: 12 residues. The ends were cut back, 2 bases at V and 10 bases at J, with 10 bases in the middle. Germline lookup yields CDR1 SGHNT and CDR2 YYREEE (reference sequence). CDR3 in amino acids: CASSLNPREQFF. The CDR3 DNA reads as TGTGCCAGCAGCTTAAACCCCAGGGAGCAGTTCTTC.

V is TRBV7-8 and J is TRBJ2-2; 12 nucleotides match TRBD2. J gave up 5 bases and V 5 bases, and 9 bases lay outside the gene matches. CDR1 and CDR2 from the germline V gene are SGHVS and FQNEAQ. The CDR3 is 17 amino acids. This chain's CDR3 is CASSTLSTSGGTGELFF. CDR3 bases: TGTGCCAGCAGCACGCTCTCGACTAGCGGGGGAACCGGGGAGCTGTTTTTT.

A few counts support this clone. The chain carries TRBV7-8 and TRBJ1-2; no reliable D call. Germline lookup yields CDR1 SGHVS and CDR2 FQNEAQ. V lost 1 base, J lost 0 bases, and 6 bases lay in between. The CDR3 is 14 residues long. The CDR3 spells CASSLGPANYGYTF. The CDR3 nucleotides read TGTGCCAGCAGCTTAGGACCAGCTAACTATGGCTACACCTTC. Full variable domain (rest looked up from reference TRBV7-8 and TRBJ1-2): GAGVSQSPRYKVAKRGQDVALRCDPISGHVSLFWYQQALGQGPEFLTYFQNEAQLDKSGLPSDRFFAERPEGSVSTLKIQRTQQEDSAVYLCASSLGPANYGYTFGSGTRLTVV.

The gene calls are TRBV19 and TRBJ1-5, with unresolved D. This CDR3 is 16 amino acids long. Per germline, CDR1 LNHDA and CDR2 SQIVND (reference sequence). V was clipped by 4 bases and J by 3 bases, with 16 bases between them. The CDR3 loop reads CASSKRIYSFNQPQHF. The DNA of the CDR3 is TGTGCCAGTAGTAAAAGAATATACAGTTTCAATCAGCCCCAGCATTTT.

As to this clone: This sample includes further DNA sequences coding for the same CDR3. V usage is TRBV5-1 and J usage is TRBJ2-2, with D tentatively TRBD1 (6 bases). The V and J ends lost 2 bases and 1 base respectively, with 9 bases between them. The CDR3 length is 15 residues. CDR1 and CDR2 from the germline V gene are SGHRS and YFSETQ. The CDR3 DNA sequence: TGCGCCAGCAGCTTACAGGGAATGAACACCGGGGAGCTGTTTTTT. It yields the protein CASSLQGMNTGELFF.

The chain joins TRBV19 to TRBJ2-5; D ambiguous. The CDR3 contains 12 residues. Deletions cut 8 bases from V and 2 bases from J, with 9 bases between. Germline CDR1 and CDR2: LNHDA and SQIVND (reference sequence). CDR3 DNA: TGTGCCAGTGGAAGGAATCAAGAGACCCAGTACTTC. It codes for CASGRNQETQYF.

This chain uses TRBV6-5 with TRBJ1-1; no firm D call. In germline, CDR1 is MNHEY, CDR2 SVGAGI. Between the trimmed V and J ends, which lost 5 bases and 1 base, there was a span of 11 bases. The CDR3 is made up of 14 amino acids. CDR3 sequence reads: CASSHPRGNTEAFF. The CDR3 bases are TGTGCCAGCAGTCATCCCCGCGGGAACACTGAAGCTTTCTTT.

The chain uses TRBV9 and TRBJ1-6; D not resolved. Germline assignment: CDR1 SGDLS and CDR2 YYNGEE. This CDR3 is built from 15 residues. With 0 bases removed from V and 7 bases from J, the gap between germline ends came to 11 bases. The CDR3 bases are TGTGCCAGCAGCGTAGAGGGCAGAGAGAATTCACCCCTCCACTTT. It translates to CASSVEGRENSPLHF.

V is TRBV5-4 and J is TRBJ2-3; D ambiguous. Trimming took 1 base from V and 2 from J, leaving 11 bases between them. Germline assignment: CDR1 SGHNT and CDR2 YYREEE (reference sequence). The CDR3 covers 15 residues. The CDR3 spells CASSLFRHNTDTQYF. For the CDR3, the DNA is TGTGCCAGCAGCTTGTTTAGGCATAACACAGATACGCAGTATTTT.

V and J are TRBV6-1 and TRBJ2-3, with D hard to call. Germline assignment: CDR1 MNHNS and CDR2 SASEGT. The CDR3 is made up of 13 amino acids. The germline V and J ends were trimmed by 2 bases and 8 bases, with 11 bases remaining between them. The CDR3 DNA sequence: TGTGCCAGCAGTGAACGCACACCGGGTACGCAGTATTTT. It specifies CASSERTPGTQYF.

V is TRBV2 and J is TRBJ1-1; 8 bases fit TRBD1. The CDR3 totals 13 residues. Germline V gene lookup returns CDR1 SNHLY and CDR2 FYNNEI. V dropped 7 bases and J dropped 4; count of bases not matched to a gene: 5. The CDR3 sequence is CASTTGVGTEAFF. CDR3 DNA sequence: TGTGCCAGCACGACAGGGGTCGGCACTGAAGCTTTCTTT. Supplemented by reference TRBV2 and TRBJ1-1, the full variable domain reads EPEVTQTPSHQVTQMGQEVILRCVPISNHLYFYWYRQILGQKVEFLVSFYNNEISEKSEIFDDQFSVERPDGSNFTLKIRSTKLEDSAMYFCASTTGVGTEAFFGQGTRLTVV.

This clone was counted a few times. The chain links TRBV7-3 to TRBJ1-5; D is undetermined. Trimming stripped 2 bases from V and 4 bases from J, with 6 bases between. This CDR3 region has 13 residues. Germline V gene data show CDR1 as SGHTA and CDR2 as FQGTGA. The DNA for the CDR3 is TGTGCCAGCAGCTTATCCCCGAATCAGCCCCAGCATTTT. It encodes CASSLSPNQPQHF.

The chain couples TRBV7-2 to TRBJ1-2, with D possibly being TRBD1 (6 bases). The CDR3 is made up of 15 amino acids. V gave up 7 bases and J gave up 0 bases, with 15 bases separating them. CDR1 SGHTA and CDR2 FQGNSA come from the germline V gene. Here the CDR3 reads CASTQGQGTNYGYTF. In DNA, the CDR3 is TGTGCCAGCACCCAGGGGCAGGGCACTAACTATGGCTACACCTTC.

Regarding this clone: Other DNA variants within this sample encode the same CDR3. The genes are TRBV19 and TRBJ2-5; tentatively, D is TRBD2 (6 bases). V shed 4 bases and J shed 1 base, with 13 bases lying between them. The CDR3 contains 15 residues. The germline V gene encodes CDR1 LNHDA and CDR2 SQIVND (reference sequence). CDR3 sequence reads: CASSRGGDPQETQYF. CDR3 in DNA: TGTGCCAGTAGTAGAGGCGGGGATCCCCAAGAGACCCAGTACTTC.

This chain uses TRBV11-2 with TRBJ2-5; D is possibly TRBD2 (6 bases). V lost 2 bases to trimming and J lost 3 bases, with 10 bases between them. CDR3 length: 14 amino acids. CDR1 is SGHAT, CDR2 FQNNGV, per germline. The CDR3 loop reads CASSLSGRKETQYF. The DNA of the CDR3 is TGTGCCAGCAGCTTATCCGGGAGAAAAGAGACCCAGTACTTC.

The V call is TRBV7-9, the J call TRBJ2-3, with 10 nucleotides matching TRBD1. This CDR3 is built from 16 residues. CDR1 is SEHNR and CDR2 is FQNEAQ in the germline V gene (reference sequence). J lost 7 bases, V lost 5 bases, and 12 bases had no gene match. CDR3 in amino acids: CASSPATGGGGNTQYF. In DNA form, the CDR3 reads TGTGCCAGCAGCCCTGCGACAGGGGGCGGTGGAAATACGCAGTATTTT.

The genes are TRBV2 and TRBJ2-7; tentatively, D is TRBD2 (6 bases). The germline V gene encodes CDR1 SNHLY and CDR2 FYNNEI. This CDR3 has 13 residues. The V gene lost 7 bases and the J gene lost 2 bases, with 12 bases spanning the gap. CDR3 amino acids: CASNRRATYEQYF. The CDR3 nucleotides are TGTGCCAGCAACCGGAGGGCTACCTACGAGCAGTACTTC.

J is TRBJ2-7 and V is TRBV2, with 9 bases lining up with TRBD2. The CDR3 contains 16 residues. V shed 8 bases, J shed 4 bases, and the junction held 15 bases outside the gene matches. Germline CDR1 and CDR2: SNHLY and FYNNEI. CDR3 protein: CASGGTSLSQLYEQYF. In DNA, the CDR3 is TGTGCCAGCGGGGGGACTAGCCTAAGTCAATTATACGAGCAGTACTTC.

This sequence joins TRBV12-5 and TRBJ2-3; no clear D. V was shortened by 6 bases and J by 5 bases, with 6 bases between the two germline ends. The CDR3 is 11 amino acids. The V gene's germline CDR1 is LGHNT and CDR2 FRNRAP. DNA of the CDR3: TGTGCTAGTGGCTCGGGAGATACGCAGTATTTT. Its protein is CASGSGDTQYF.

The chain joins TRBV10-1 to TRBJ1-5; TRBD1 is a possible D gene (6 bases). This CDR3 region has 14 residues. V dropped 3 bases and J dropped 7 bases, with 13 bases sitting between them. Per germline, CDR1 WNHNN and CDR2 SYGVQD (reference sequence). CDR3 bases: TGCGCCAGCAGTGACGGGGGCGCCGGGCAGCCCCAGCATTTT. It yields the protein CASSDGGAGQPQHF.